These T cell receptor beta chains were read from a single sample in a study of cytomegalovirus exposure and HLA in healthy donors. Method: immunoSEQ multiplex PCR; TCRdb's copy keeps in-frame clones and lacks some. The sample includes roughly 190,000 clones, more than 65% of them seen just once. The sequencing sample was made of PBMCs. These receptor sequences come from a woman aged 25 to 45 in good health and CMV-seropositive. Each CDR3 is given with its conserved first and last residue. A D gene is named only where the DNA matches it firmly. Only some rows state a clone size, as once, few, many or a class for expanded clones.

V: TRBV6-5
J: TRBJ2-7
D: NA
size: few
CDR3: CASSFFKQKAAYEQYF
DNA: TGTGCCAGCAGTTTTTTCAAGCAGAAGGCGGCATACGAGCAGTACTTC

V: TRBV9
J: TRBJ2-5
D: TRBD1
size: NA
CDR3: CASSAGQGQLYGETQYF
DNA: TGTGCCAGCAGCGCGGGACAGGGTCAATTATATGGAGAGACCCAGTACTTC

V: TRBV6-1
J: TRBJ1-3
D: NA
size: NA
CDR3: CAGKGSYSGNTIYF
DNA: TGTGCCGGGAAGGGGTCCTACTCTGGAAACACCATATATTTT

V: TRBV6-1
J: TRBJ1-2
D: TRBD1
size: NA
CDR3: CASSIDRVEYTF
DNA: TGTGCCAGCAGTATAGACAGGGTAGAGTACACCTTC

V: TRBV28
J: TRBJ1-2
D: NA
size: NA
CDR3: CASSALGGGYGYTF
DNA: TGTGCCAGCAGTGCCCTGGGTGGAGGATATGGCTACACCTTC

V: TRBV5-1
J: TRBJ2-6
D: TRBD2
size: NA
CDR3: CASSLTSGSAGANVLTF
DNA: TGCGCCAGCAGCTTGACTAGCGGGAGTGCCGGGGCCAACGTCCTGACTTTC

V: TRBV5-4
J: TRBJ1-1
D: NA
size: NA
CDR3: CASSPTTGNTEAFF
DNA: TGTGCCAGCAGCCCAACGACAGGGAACACTGAAGCTTTCTTT

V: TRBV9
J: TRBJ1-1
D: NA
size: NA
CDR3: CASSGEAGQAFF
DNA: TGTGCCAGCAGCGGAGAGGCAGGGCAAGCTTTCTTT

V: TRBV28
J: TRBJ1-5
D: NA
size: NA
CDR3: CASSSTSNQPQHF
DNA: TGTGCCAGCAGTTCGACTTCGAATCAGCCCCAGCATTTT

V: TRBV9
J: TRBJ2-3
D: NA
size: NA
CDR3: CASSVEGRWERADTQYF
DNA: TGTGCCAGCAGCGTAGAAGGGAGGTGGGAGAGAGCAGATACGCAGTATTTT

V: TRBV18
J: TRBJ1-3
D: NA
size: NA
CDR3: CASSPRGSISGNTIYF
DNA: TGTGCCAGCTCACCTCGAGGCAGCATCTCTGGAAACACCATATATTTT

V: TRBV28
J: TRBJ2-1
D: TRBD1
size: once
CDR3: CASSTGGWNNEQFF
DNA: TGTGCCAGCAGCACAGGGGGGTGGAACAATGAGCAGTTCTTC

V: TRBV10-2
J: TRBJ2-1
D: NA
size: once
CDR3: CASGEQGGLYNEQFF
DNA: TGCGCCAGCGGAGAACAGGGGGGACTATACAATGAGCAGTTCTTC

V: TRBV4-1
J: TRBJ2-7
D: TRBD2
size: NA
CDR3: CASSLKGLADYEQYF
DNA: TGCGCCAGCAGCCTAAAGGGACTAGCGGATTACGAGCAGTACTTC

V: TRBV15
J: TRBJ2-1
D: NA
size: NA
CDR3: CATSRGGQNEQFF
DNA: TGTGCCACCAGCAGAGGAGGGCAGAATGAGCAGTTCTTC

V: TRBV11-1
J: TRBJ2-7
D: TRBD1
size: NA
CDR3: CASSARDRGHEQYF
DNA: TGTGCCAGCAGCGCCCGGGACAGGGGTCACGAGCAGTACTTC

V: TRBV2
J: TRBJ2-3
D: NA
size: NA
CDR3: CASSVGASTDTQYF
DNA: TGTGCCAGCAGTGTGGGAGCTAGCACAGATACGCAGTATTTT

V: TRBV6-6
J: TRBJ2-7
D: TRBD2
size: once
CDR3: CASNPGLASHEQYF
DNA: TGTGCCAGCAACCCGGGACTAGCGAGCCACGAGCAGTACTTC

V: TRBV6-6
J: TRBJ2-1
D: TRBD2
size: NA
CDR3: CASSPSRASGNNEQFF
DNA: TGTGCCAGCAGTCCTTCTAGAGCTAGCGGGAACAATGAGCAGTTCTTC

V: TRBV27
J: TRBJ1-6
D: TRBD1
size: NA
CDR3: CASSLMGTGNNSPLHF
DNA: TGTGCCAGCAGTCTAATGGGGACAGGAAACAATTCACCCCTCCACTTT

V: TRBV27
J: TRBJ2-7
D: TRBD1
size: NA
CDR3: CASSFTSGGYEQYF
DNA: TGTGCCAGCAGTTTCACGTCAGGGGGCTACGAGCAGTACTTC

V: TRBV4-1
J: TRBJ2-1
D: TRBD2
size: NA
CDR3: CASSQEISGASSYNEQFF
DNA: TGCGCCAGCAGCCAAGAAATAAGCGGGGCCAGCTCCTACAATGAGCAGTTCTTC

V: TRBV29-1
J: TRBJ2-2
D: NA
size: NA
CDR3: CSVGRSVTGELFF
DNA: TGCAGCGTTGGGAGGTCGGTCACCGGGGAGCTGTTTTTT

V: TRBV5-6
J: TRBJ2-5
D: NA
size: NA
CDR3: CASSRDTETQYF
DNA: TGTGCCAGCAGCCGGGACACAGAGACCCAGTACTTC

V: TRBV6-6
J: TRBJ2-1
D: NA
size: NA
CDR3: CASSYSVAGNNNEQFF
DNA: TGTGCCAGCAGTTACTCGGTGGCGGGAAATAACAATGAGCAGTTCTTC

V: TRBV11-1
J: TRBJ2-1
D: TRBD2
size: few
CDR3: CASSELAGAYNEQFF
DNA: TGTGCCAGCAGTGAACTAGCGGGAGCCTACAATGAGCAGTTCTTC

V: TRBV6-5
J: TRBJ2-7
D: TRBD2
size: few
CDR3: CASSYSGLASGLKYF
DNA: TGTGCCAGCAGTTACTCGGGACTAGCGTCCGGACTCAAGTACTTC

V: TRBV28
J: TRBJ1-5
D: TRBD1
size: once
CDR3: CASTIQGLGDQPQHF
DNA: TGTGCCAGCACGATACAGGGGCTAGGGGATCAGCCCCAGCATTTT

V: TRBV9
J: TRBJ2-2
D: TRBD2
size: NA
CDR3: CASSVVAGAPATGELFF
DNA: TGTGCCAGCAGCGTCGTAGCGGGAGCACCGGCCACCGGGGAGCTGTTTTTT

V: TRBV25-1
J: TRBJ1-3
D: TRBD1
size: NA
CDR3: CASRSRTGMQATIYF
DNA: TGTGCCAGCAGGAGTAGGACAGGGATGCAGGCCACCATATATTTT

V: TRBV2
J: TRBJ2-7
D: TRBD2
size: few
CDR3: CASSLDSGSSSYEQYF
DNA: TGTGCCAGCAGTCTCGATAGCGGGAGCAGCTCCTACGAGCAGTACTTC

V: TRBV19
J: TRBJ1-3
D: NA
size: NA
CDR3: CASSIAGGNTIYF
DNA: TGTGCCAGTAGTATTGCCGGTGGAAACACCATATATTTT

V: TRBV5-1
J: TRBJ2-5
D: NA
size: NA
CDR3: CASSVRGVQETQYF
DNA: TGCGCCAGCAGCGTCAGGGGGGTTCAAGAGACCCAGTACTTC

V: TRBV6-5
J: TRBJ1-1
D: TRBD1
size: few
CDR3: CASSSDRGAAFF
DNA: TGTGCCAGCAGCAGTGACAGGGGTGCAGCTTTCTTT

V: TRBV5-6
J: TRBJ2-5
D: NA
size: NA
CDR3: CASSLKAQETQYF
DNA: TGTGCCAGCAGCTTGAAAGCTCAAGAGACCCAGTACTTC

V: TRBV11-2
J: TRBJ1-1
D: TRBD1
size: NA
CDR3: CASSLWGRGVAEAFF
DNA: TGTGCCAGCAGCTTGTGGGGCAGGGGGGTCGCTGAAGCTTTCTTT

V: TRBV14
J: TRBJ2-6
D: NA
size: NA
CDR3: CASSPLVGANVLTF
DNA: TGTGCCAGCAGCCCCCTTGTAGGGGCCAACGTCCTGACTTTC

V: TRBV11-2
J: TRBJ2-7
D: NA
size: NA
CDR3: CASSPDTGSYEQYF
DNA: TGTGCCAGCAGCCCGGACACCGGCTCCTACGAGCAGTACTTC

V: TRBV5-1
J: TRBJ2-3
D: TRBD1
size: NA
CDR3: CASNPTGFSTDTQYF
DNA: TGCGCCAGCAACCCGACAGGGTTTAGCACAGATACGCAGTATTTT

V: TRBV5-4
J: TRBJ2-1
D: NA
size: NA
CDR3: CASSLVGEEQFF
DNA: TGTGCCAGCAGCTTAGTTGGGGAGGAGCAGTTCTTC

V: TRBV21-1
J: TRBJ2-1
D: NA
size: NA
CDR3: CASSKIGGRAAEQFF
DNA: TGTGCCAGCAGCAAAATTGGCGGGAGGGCCGCTGAGCAGTTCTTC

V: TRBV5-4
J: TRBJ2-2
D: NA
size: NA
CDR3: CASSPGTLNTGELFF
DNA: TGTGCCAGCAGCCCCGGGACTTTAAACACCGGGGAGCTGTTTTTT

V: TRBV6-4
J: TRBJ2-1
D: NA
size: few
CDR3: CASSPSEVSYNEQFF
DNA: TGTGCCAGCAGTCCGTCCGAGGTCTCCTACAATGAGCAGTTCTTC

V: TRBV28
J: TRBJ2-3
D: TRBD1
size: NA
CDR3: CASRTGVTTDTQYF
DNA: TGTGCCAGCAGAACAGGGGTAACCACAGATACGCAGTATTTT

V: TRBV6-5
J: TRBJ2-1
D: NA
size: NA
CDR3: CASSYGQYNEQFF
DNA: TGTGCCAGCAGTTACGGGCAGTACAATGAGCAGTTCTTC

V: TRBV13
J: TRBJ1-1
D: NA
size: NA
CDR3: CASSLRSYEAFF
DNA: TGTGCCAGCAGCTTACGTTCGTATGAAGCTTTCTTT

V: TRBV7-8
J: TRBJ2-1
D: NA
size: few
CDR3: CASIGTSVGSYNEQFF
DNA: TGTGCCAGCATCGGCACCAGCGTTGGCTCCTACAATGAGCAGTTCTTC

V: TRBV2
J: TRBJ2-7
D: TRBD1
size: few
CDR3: CASSEAVTGGYF
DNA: TGTGCCAGCAGTGAAGCAGTAACAGGGGGGTACTTC

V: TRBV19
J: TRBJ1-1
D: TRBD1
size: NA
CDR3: CASGNRGLGTEAFF
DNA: TGTGCCAGTGGGAACAGGGGGCTGGGAACTGAAGCTTTCTTT

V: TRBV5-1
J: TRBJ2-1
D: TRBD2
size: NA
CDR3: CASSLGEGGNEQFF
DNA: TGCGCCAGCAGCTTGGGGGAGGGCGGCAATGAGCAGTTCTTC

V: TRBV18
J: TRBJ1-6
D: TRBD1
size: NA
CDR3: CASSPGGDRHSPLHF
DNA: TGTGCCAGCTCACCGGGAGGGGACAGGCATTCACCCCTCCACTTT

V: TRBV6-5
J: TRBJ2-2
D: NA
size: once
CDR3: CASSFGVGGELFF
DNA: TGTGCCAGCAGTTTCGGGGTTGGCGGGGAGCTGTTTTTT

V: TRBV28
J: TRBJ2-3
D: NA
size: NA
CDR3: CASRPGGEPDTQYF
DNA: TGTGCCAGCAGGCCCGGAGGGGAACCAGATACGCAGTATTTT

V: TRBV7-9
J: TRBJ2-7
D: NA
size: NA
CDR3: CASISSTSTHEQYF
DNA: TGTGCCAGCATCTCGTCCACTAGTACCCACGAGCAGTACTTC

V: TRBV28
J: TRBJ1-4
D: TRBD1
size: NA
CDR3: CASSSNLQGGNEKLFF
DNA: TGTGCCAGCAGTTCGAATCTTCAGGGGGGCAATGAAAAACTGTTTTTT

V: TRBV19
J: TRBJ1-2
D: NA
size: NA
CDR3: CASSIWAEAYTF
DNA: TGTGCCAGTAGTATCTGGGCCGAAGCCTACACCTTC

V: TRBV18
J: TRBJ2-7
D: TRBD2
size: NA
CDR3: CASSGTSDYEQYF
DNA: TGTGCCAGCTCAGGGACTAGCGACTACGAGCAGTACTTC